This TCR beta chain was profiled in a study of shared clonotypes between healthy human individuals. TCRdb's copy holds only in-frame clones and misses some; the assay was immunoSEQ multiplex PCR. This table holds hundreds of thousands of clones, 60% to 75% found once. With 8 bases removed from V and 3 bases from J, the gap between germline ends came to 13 bases. Germline V gene lookup returns CDR1 SGHTA and CDR2 FQGTGA. This CDR3 region has 13 residues. This clone was detected only a few times. What was sequenced was memory CD4+ T cells sorted from blood. The subset was: CD45RA-negative fraction. The chain has TRBV7-3 and TRBJ1-1, with D maybe TRBD1 (5 bases). The sequence derives from a woman aged 25-40 years in good health. DNA of the CDR3: TGTGCCAGCGCCCCAGGGCCAGACACTGAAGCTTTCTTT. Its protein is CASAPGPDTEAFF.